Listed below are T cell receptor beta chains from one sample, sequenced in a study of spatial heterogeneity in lung cancer. TCRdb used MiXCR to reprocess the 5' RACE reads, holding one entry per CDR3 protein. The repertoire holds about 23,000 distinct CDR3 sequences, with about 4.4% as singletons. Sequencing was performed on lung tumor tissue, taken at surgery. The receptor set was obtained from a male donor with early-stage non-small cell lung cancer. Both conserved end residues are part of each CDR3. A D gene is named only where the DNA matches it firmly. Each size is how often the clone was seen (once, few, many) or a class if it is expanded.

D gene: .; clone size: medium-sized; V gene: TRBV3-1; J gene: TRBJ2-5; CDR3 protein: CASSQGTLGTQYF; CDR3 DNA: TGTGCCAGCAGCCAAGGGACTCTAGGGACCCAGTACTTC
D gene: TRBD1; clone size: many; V gene: TRBV28; J gene: TRBJ1-5; CDR3 protein: CASSSLDRGLSNQPQHF; CDR3 DNA: TGTGCCAGCAGTTCCCTGGACAGGGGCCTTAGCAATCAGCCCCAGCATTTT
D gene: TRBD1; clone size: medium-sized; V gene: TRBV28; J gene: TRBJ2-1; CDR3 protein: CASSLPTGLNEQFF; CDR3 DNA: TGTGCCAGCAGTTTACCGACAGGGTTGAATGAGCAGTTCTTC
D gene: TRBD2; clone size: many; V gene: TRBV7-2; J gene: TRBJ2-7; CDR3 protein: CASSRISGRASEQYF; CDR3 DNA: TGTGCCAGCAGCCGAATTAGCGGGAGGGCTTCCGAGCAGTACTTC
D gene: .; clone size: many; V gene: TRBV10-3; J gene: TRBJ1-2; CDR3 protein: CAISEWEGYTF; CDR3 DNA: TGTGCCATCAGTGAGTGGGAGGGCTACACCTTC
D gene: .; clone size: many; V gene: TRBV9; J gene: TRBJ1-1; CDR3 protein: CASSVDDTGREAFF; CDR3 DNA: TGTGCCAGCAGCGTAGACGACACAGGGCGTGAAGCTTTCTTT
D gene: .; clone size: medium-sized; V gene: TRBV6-1; J gene: TRBJ1-5; CDR3 protein: CASSEGTANNQPQHF; CDR3 DNA: TGTGCCAGCAGTGAAGGGACAGCCAACAATCAGCCCCAGCATTTT
D gene: .; clone size: many; V gene: TRBV7-2; J gene: TRBJ2-3; CDR3 protein: CASSYKGGTDTQYF; CDR3 DNA: TGTGCCAGCAGCTACAAAGGGGGCACAGATACGCAGTATTTT
D gene: .; clone size: many; V gene: TRBV7-9; J gene: TRBJ2-2; CDR3 protein: CASSLTTELFF; CDR3 DNA: TGTGCCAGCAGCTTAACCACAGAGCTGTTTTTT
D gene: .; clone size: many; V gene: TRBV9; J gene: TRBJ2-7; CDR3 protein: CASSAPGDHYEQYF; CDR3 DNA: TGTGCCAGCAGCGCGCCGGGGGACCACTACGAGCAGTACTTC
D gene: TRBD1; clone size: medium-sized; V gene: TRBV20-1; J gene: TRBJ2-5; CDR3 protein: CSARDPTGVKTQYF; CDR3 DNA: TGCAGTGCTAGAGACCCGACAGGGGTAAAGACCCAGTACTTC